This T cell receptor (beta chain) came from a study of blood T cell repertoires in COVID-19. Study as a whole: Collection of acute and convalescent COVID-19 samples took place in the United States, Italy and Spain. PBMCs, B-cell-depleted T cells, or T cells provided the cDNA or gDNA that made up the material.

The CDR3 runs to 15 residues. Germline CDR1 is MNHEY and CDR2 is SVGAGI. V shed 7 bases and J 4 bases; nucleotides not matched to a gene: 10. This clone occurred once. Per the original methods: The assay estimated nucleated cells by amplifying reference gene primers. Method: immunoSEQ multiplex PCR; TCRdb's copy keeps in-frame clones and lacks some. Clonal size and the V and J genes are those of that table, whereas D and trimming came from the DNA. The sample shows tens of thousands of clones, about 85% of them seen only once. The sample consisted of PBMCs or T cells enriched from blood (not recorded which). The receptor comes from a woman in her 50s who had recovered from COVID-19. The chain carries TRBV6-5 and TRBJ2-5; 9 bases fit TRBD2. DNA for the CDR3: TGTGCCAGCATGGGACTAGCATTTGAAGGAGAGACCCAGTACTTC. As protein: CASMGLAFEGETQYF.